The 14 T cell receptor beta chains below come from one sample, sequenced in a study of OX40 agonist ivuxolimab in advanced cancers. Assay used: immunoSEQ multiplex PCR; TCRdb lists only in-frame clones, some missing. The sample lists 90,000 to 100,000 clones, approximately 91% occurring once. The sequencing used CD4+ or CD8+ T cells sorted from blood, collected in a trial of the OX40 agonist ivuxolimab. These receptors were collected from an adult with an advanced solid tumor such as melanoma, head and neck, liver or kidney cancer.

The chain combines TRBV28 with TRBJ2-3, with a tentative D call TRBD2 (6 bases). Trimming removed 3 bases from V and 4 bases from J, with 11 bases in between. CDR1 MDHEN and CDR2 SYDVKM come from the germline V gene. This CDR3 comprises 14 residues. The CDR3 bases are TGTGCCAGCAGTTTTTCGGGGGTGGCAGATACGCAGTATTTT. Translated: CASSFSGVADTQYF.

The chain has TRBV29-1 and TRBJ2-3; possible D gene TRBD2, 5 bases. Germline CDR1 and CDR2: SQVTM and ANQGSEA. The CDR3 extends over 11 amino acids. Trimming took off 4 bases at V and 3 bases at J, with 5 bases between the two ends. The DNA for the CDR3 is TGCAGCGTTGGGAGGACAGATACGCAGTATTTT. It translates to CSVGRTDTQYF.

The gene calls are TRBV18 and TRBJ1-2, with unresolved D. The CDR3 spans 11 residues. CDR1 is KGHSH, CDR2 LQKENI, per germline. Deletions cut 2 bases from V and 8 bases from J, with 6 bases between. CDR3: CASSPADGYTF. CDR3 bases: TGTGCCAGCTCACCAGCCGACGGCTACACCTTC.

The rearrangement links TRBV6-1 to TRBJ1-2, with TRBD1 identical over 9 bases. The germline V gene has CDR1 MNHNS and CDR2 SASEGT. V trimming: 6 bases; J trimming: 9 bases; junction bases outside the gene matches: 11. This CDR3 has 14 residues. This chain's CDR3 is CASRGGTGTISYTF. The DNA for the CDR3 is TGTGCCAGCAGGGGGGGGACAGGGACCATTAGCTACACCTTC.

The chain couples TRBV6-5 to TRBJ1-2, with 10 bases that match TRBD1. The CDR3 is 16 amino acids. Germline CDR1 reads MNHEY; CDR2 reads SVGAGI. Unmatched junction bases numbered 7, after V lost 0 bases and J lost 6 bases. CDR3: CASSYSSGTGENGYTF. Here the CDR3 DNA reads TGTGCCAGCAGTTACTCGAGCGGGACAGGGGAAAATGGCTACACCTTC.

V is TRBV5-4 and J is TRBJ2-3; D may be TRBD2 (6 bases). Germline V CDR1 and CDR2: SGHNT, YYREEE (reference sequence). The V and J ends lost 0 bases and 8 bases respectively, with 13 bases between them. This CDR3 contains 14 residues. The DNA for the CDR3 is TGTGCCAGCAGCTTGGCGATAGAGGGAGGTACGCAGTATTTT. This translates into CASSLAIEGGTQYF.

The chain's CDR3 is CASSYSVKTGKEQYF. The CDR3 DNA follows: TGTGCCAGCAGTTACTCGGTGAAGACGGGGAAGGAGCAGTACTTC. The rearrangement joins TRBV6-5 to TRBJ2-7, with a possible D match to TRBD2 (5 bases). The length of the CDR3 is 15 residues. The germline CDR1 and CDR2 sequences are MNHEY and SVGAGI. V lost 0 bases to trimming and J lost 7 bases, with 16 bases between them.

The rearrangement joins TRBV7-2 to TRBJ2-1; 7 nucleotides match TRBD2. Trimming at V came to 4 bases and at J to 3 bases, leaving 15 bases not matched to a gene. Germline assignment: CDR1 SGHTA and CDR2 FQGNSA. The CDR3 length is 18 residues. CDR3 bases: TGTGCCAGCAGCTCCCCCCCCTCCGGTGGGAGGGTCTACAATGAGCAGTTCTTC. Protein sequence: CASSSPPSGGRVYNEQFF.

V usage is TRBV30 and J usage is TRBJ2-4; a weak D match, TRBD2 (6 bases). Germline CDR1 is GTSNPN and CDR2 is SVGIG (reference sequence). CDR3 size: 13 residues. Deletions cut 0 bases from V and 7 bases from J, with 10 bases between. The CDR3 coding sequence is TGTGCCTGGAGTGTAGGGGACTCTAACATTCAGTACTTC. Translated, it gives CAWSVGDSNIQYF.

This chain connects TRBV7-6 to TRBJ2-2, with 9 bases aligning to TRBD1. The CDR3 consists of 17 residues. Trimming removed 6 bases from V and 3 bases from J; junction bases left unmatched: 11. The V gene's germline CDR1 is SGHVS and CDR2 FNYEAQ. In DNA form, the CDR3 reads TGTGCCAGCAGTCTTAGACCGGGACAGGGCGACACCGGGGAGCTGTTTTTT. The encoded protein is CASSLRPGQGDTGELFF.

The CDR3 DNA is TGTGCCAGCAGCCAAAGGGCCAATGAAAAACTGTTTTTT. It codes for CASSQRANEKLFF. The genes are TRBV16 and TRBJ1-4; D is ambiguous. CDR1 is KGHSY and CDR2 is FQNENV in the germline V gene. This CDR3 has 13 residues. V gave up 2 bases and J gave up 5 bases, with 6 bases separating them.

The V gene is TRBV6-5, the J gene TRBJ2-1; D remains unclear. Per the germline V gene, CDR1 is MNHEY and CDR2 is SVGAGI. Trimming pared 2 bases from V and 6 bases from J, leaving 2 bases between. There are 11 residues in the CDR3. The chain's CDR3 is CASSYPNEQFF. In DNA, the CDR3 is TGTGCCAGCAGTTACCCCAATGAGCAGTTCTTC.

The genes are TRBV9 and TRBJ2-2; D perhaps matches TRBD1 (5 bases). Trimming took off 0 bases at V and 6 bases at J, with 6 bases between the two ends. The CDR3 is 13 amino acids. CDR1 is SGDLS, CDR2 YYNGEE, per germline. CDR3 sequence (DNA): TGTGCCAGCAGCGTAGTAGGGGCCGGGGAGCTGTTTTTT. This sequence encodes CASSVVGAGELFF.

CDR3 DNA sequence: TGTGCCTGGAGTGTAAAATGGGGGGCTGTAACTGAAGCTTTCTTT. Protein product: CAWSVKWGAVTEAFF. V is TRBV30 and J is TRBJ1-1; D possibly corresponds to TRBD1 (6 bases). The CDR3 covers 15 residues. The ends were cut back, 0 bases at V and 5 bases at J, with 16 bases in the middle. Germline V gene sequence: CDR1 GTSNPN, CDR2 SVGIG (reference sequence).